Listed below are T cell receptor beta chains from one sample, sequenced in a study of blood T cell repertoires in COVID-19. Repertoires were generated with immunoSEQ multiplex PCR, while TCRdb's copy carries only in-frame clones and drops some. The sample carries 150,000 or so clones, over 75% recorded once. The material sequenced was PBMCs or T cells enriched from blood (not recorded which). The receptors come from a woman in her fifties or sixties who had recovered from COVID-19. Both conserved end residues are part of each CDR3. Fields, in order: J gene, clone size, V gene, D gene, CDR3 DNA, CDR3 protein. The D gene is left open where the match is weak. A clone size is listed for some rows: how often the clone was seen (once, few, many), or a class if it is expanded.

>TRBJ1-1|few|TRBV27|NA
TGTGCCAGCAGTCCGCAACAGGGAGGGCAGACTGAAGCTTTCTTT
CASSPQQGGQTEAFF
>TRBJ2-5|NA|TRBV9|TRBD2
TGTGCCAGCAGCTCAGGTGGTTGGGCCCGGACTAGCGGGAAAGAGACCCAGTACTTC
CASSSGGWARTSGKETQYF
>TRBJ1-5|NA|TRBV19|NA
TGTGCCAGTAGTATGGGGCTTAGCAATCAGCCCCAGCATTTT
CASSMGLSNQPQHF
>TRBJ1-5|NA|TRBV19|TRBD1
TGTGCCAGTAGTTCAGGGGGAACGTATCAGCCCCAGCATTTT
CASSSGGTYQPQHF
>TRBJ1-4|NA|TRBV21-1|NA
TGTGCCAGCAGCCCTACAGGGTGGGCTAATGAAAAACTGTTTTTT
CASSPTGWANEKLFF
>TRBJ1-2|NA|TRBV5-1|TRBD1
TGCGCCAGCAGCTTGGCCTCAGGGGGGACCTATGGCTACACCTTC
CASSLASGGTYGYTF
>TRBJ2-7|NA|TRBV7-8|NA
TGTGCCAGCAGCGCCGGTAAGCCCTACGAGCAGTACTTC
CASSAGKPYEQYF
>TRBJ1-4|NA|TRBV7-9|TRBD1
TGTGCCAGCAGCTTAGAGGGGACAGTTAATGAAAAACTGTTTTTT
CASSLEGTVNEKLFF
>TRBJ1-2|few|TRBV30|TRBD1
TGTGCCTGGAGTGTCCCCAGGGGGCTTAGCGGTGGCTACACCTTC
CAWSVPRGLSGGYTF
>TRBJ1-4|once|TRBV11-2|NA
TGTGCCAGCAGCTTTGACAGCCGTACTAATGAAAAACTGTTTTTT
CASSFDSRTNEKLFF
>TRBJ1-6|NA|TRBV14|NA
TGTGCCAGCAGCGGGTGGGGGGGGACACCCCTCCACTTT
CASSGWGGTPLHF
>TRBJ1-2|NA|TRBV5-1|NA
TGCGCCAGCAGTCCGGGTGTCGGGCAGGGGCATGCGGTTGGCTACACCTTC
CASSPGVGQGHAVGYTF
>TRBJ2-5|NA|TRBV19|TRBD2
TGTGCCAGTAGTAGGGGGCTAGCGGGACAAGAGACCCAGTACTTC
CASSRGLAGQETQYF
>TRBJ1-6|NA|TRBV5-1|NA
TGCGCCAGCAGCCCCCTGGGGCAATATAATTCACCCCTCCACTTT
CASSPLGQYNSPLHF
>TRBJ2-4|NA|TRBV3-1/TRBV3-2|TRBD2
TGTGCCAGCAGCCCTAGCGGGACCAAAAACATTCAGTACTTC
CASSPSGTKNIQYF
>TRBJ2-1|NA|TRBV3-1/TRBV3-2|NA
TGTGCCAGCAGCCTCCTACAGGGAAGCTCCTACAATGAGCAGTTCTTC
CASSLLQGSSYNEQFF
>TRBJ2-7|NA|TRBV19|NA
TGTGCCAGTAGTTTTACAGGATACGAGCAGTACTTC
CASSFTGYEQYF
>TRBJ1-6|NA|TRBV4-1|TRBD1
TGCGCCAGCAGCCAGACCCAGGGACAGGGGTTTGCACCCCTCCACTTT
CASSQTQGQGFAPLHF
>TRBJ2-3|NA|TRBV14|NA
TGTGCCAGCAGCCAAGGGGTGGCAGCGGGCCGCACAGATACGCAGTATTTT
CASSQGVAAGRTDTQYF
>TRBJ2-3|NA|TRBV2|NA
TGTGCCAGCAGCTATACAGATACGCAGTATTTT
CASSYTDTQYF
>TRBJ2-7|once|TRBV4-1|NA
TGCGCCAGCAGCCAAGATCTCGGGGGGCCCTACGAGCAGTACTTC
CASSQDLGGPYEQYF
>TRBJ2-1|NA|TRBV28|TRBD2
TGTGCCAGCAGTTTACCGACTAGCAGAAACAATGAGCAGTTCTTC
CASSLPTSRNNEQFF
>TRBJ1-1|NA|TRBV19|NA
TGTGCCAGTAGTATCACCCAACGGTTTAGAATGAACACTGAAGCTTTCTTT
CASSITQRFRMNTEAFF